The 6 T cell receptor beta chains given below trace back to one sample, sequenced in a study of T cells in localized non-small cell lung cancer. TCRdb keeps only in-frame clones here, not all; method: immunoSEQ multiplex PCR. Found here are tens of thousands of clones, 80% to 95% of them singletons; the top ten hold nearly 20%. This specimen was peripheral blood, taken before any cancer treatment. The receptor source for this set is a man aged 40 to 70 with stage I lung adenocarcinoma.

In this sample, this clone turned up once. The chain recombines TRBV11-2 with TRBJ2-7; D call uncertain. This CDR3 has 13 residues. V lost 5 bases and J lost 5, with 13 bases in between. CDR1 SGHAT and CDR2 FQNNGV come from the germline V gene. CDR3 in amino acids: CASSAGPKDEQYF. CDR3 in DNA: TGTGCCAGCAGCGCAGGCCCCAAGGACGAGCAGTACTTC.

This rearrangement joins TRBV21-1 to TRBJ1-1; the table's D call TRBD1 went unverified against the DNA. TRBV21-1 is marked as a pseudogene. The CDR3 length is 16 residues. CDR3 amino acids: CASTQGGKEMNTEAFF. The CDR3 bases are TGTGCCAGCACCCAAGGGGGTAAGGAGATGAACACTGAAGCTTTCTTT.

This clone was seen once. This sequence joins TRBV11-3 and TRBJ2-1, with TRBD1 identical over 9 bases. The CDR3 runs 15 residues. The V gene end was trimmed by 5 bases and the J gene end by 8 bases; junction bases not matched to a gene: 10. Germline CDR1 and CDR2: SGHNT and YENEEA. The CDR3 region is CASSPTGQGPDEQFF. For the CDR3, the DNA is TGTGCCAGCAGCCCAACGGGACAGGGTCCGGATGAGCAGTTCTTC.

The chain carries TRBV7-9 and TRBJ2-1; D might be TRBD1 or TRBD2, each matching 5 bases. Germline CDR1 is SEHNR and CDR2 is FQNEAQ (reference sequence). V was trimmed by 5 bases and J by 12 bases, leaving 17 bases between them. The length of the CDR3 is 13 residues. The chain's CDR3 is CASSKESPGPQFF. CDR3 DNA: TGTGCCAGCAGCAAAGAATCCCCGGGGCCGCAGTTCTTC.

The V call is TRBV9, the J call TRBJ2-7; the D is unclear. V gave up 4 bases and J gave up 0 bases, with 8 bases separating them. CDR1 is SGDLS, CDR2 YYNGEE, per germline. The CDR3 has 13 residues. CDR3 amino acids: CASSSGNSYEQYF. CDR3 nucleotide sequence: TGTGCCAGCAGCTCTGGGAACTCCTACGAGCAGTACTTC.

This chain uses TRBV19 with TRBJ1-1; no clear D. Germline lookup yields CDR1 LNHDA and CDR2 SQIVND (reference sequence). The CDR3 covers 14 residues. V shed 1 base and J shed 2 bases, with 8 bases lying between them. The CDR3 DNA reads TGTGCCAGTAGTATAGTAGACGGAAACACTGAAGCTTTCTTT. Encoded protein: CASSIVDGNTEAFF.